This T cell receptor beta chain was obtained from a study of beta chain features in type 1 diabetes (dated by TCRdb to 2016 to 2018). In the study overall: Mean age, gender distribution, total cell number and subset yield did not differ between patients and healthy donors. Across all samples, roughly 110,000,000 sorted cells were examined, and cell number per subset correlated strongly with RNA yield. In the study, TCRB repertoires of sorted circulating CD4+ T cell subsets from recently diagnosed type 1 diabetes patients were compared with those of matched healthy donors. Whereas all 28 donors provided naive and central memory subsets, regulatory and stem cell-like memory subsets were isolated from just 8 patients and roughly 8 healthy donors.

Per the germline V gene, SGHTA is the CDR1 and FQGNSA is the CDR2. The cysteine opens and the phenylalanine closes a CDR3 of 14 amino acids. Of the read, only the CDR3 DNA is kept; its 42 bases are in frame from base 1. V drops 3 bases and J drops 5 bases, leaving 13 bases in between. The entire isolated RNA was reverse transcribed using the High Capacity cDNA Reverse Transcription Kit, and thus expressed TCRB transcripts were sequenced. Deep immunoSEQ sequencing was applied to naive, central memory and regulatory T cell samples, giving an average of about 3.7 million total reads per sample. After sorted cells were lysed in RLT buffer, RNA was extracted with DNase-treated RNeasy Micro or Mini kits, with the choice depending on cell number. To prevent cross-contamination, each cell subset was processed individually, whereas patient and healthy donor samples were processed jointly. The immunoSEQ multiplex PCR was used to amplify TCRB sequences from cDNA, yielding 87-bp fragments that span the CDR3 region. Amplicons were sequenced on the Illumina HiSeq platform. The authors processed their data as follows. PCR bias was computationally corrected using synthetic template baselines, reads within Hamming distance 2 were collapsed, and singletons that could not be merged were discarded. By aligning reads against IMGT, V, D and J genes, CDR3 length, and insertions or deletions at six rearrangement sites were assigned. Clonotype counts were normalized to sorted cell number within each subset before computing true diversity and Gini coefficients with the tcR R package. Repertoire sharing was quantified using the overlap coefficient calculated on TCRB nucleotide sequences. As a proxy for the pre-selection repertoire, out-of-frame TCRB sequences from naive cells were analyzed. TCRdb took this table from immuneACCESS and kept in-frame rearrangements with V and J called. Such tables lack part of the clones; where checked against another copy, unresolved V genes explain under half of the gap, and the rest is unexplained. The V and J calls and clone size were taken over from that table, and D and trimming were inferred from the DNA. For this sample the table gives about 620,000 clones, of which roughly 15% were detected only once. Around 0.095% of the sample lies in the top ten.

General conclusions and limits of the study: A moderate but significant shortening of TCRB CDR3 length was observed in type 1 diabetes patients in all four CD4+ subsets. Fewer insertions and more nucleotide deletions at VDJ recombination sites were observed in patients with type 1 diabetes, implying thymic rearrangement abnormalities. Only small numbers of individuals were included in the HLA sub-analyses, which left unresolved whether HLA type had any influence on TCRB rearrangement. PCR may preferentially amplify shorter templates, but because patient and control samples were amplified and corrected together, any resulting skew would affect both groups equally. Sequencing cDNA rather than genomic DNA could over-represent highly expressing activated cells, although activation and CD3 levels did not differ between groups. Naive, central memory and regulatory TCRB repertoires appeared to be more similar among patients than among healthy donors.

Comment on this clone: The specificity of this receptor is unknown. No much larger clonotype is one base removed from it; base qualities were not supplied.

Each donor gave one peripheral blood draw, approximately 0.11 L on average, collected into heparinised tubes. A BD FACSAria II and a panel including CD45RO, CCR7, CD25, CD127, CD95 and CD27 were used to sort naive, central memory, regulatory and stem cell-like memory CD4+ T cells. All sorted populations exceeded 95% purity. PBMCs were isolated immediately by Lymphoprep density gradient centrifugation and stained directly without culture. To minimize batch effects, samples were stained and sorted in pairs, one healthy donor with one patient per experiment. This clonotype originated in a man aged 18 to 35 in good health. Specimen: naive CD4+ T cells from blood. In light of the paper, this sample's cell subset or site label describes: true naive CD4+ T cells. Recombination joined TRBV7-2 with TRBJ2-5; a tentative D call is TRBD2 (6 bases match). The nucleotide sequence reads TGTGCCAGCAGCTTGACGCGGGACGGTGAGACCCAGTACTTC. Its amino acids are CASSLTRDGETQYF.